This T cell receptor (beta chain) was recorded in a study of a mutant IDH1 vaccine in newly diagnosed glioma (dated by TCRdb to about 2021). A note on the overall study: Eight vaccinations were administered to patients in weeks 1, 3, 5, 7, 11, 15, 19 and 23, corresponding to visits V03 through V10. Vaccination was initiated 4-6 weeks after radiotherapy alone, or concurrently with temozolomide cycles in the chemotherapy-containing groups. Of the roughly 32 patients who were treated, around 62% were male and about 40% were female, and the mean age was around 40 years. Prior to enrollment, standard therapy consisting of radiotherapy alone, temozolomide alone, or radiochemotherapy with temozolomide had been administered to patients, with the combination being received by most patients. Peripheral blood was drawn at six visits: V03 (baseline), V05, V07, V10, V12 and V13. For exploratory analyses, around 23 treated patients had longitudinal TCRB deep sequencing done wherever samples were available.

On this clone: No cognate antigen has been identified for it. Per-nucleotide qualities are absent, and no much larger clonotype sits a single base away.

The method was the immunoSEQ multiplex PCR assay. Rearranged TCR beta chain sequences were amplified using the hsTCRB Kit according to the manufacturer's protocol. TCRB libraries were sequenced on an Illumina MiSeq. Per the source publication's procedure: Demultiplexing, trimming and gene mapping were performed with the kit vendor's proprietary platform. Entries here come from immuneACCESS through TCRdb and include only in-frame sequences with V and J called. Some clones fail to appear in such tables; in the studies checked, an unresolved V gene covers under half of the shortfall, and the cause of the remainder is unknown. The DNA was the basis for D and trimming; V, J and clone size are from that table. The sample has under 85,000 clones on record, 85% of them singletons. The ten largest clonotypes hold 0.6% to 0.95% of the sample. Findings and caveats that apply to the study as a whole: According to the authors, sample limitations meant that analyses of patient blood samples could not be reproduced. Vaccine-induced immune responses across multiple MHC alleles were detected in over 80% of patients. No apparent relationship was observed between pseudoprogression and alterations in the top peripheral T cell clonotypes detected by TCRB sequencing. PBMC samples for TCRB deep sequencing were selected based on availability.

The time point label corresponds to: week 23, last vaccination. Every vaccine dose consisted of 300 ug of a 20-mer mutant IDH1 peptide in Montanide, administered subcutaneously together with topical imiquimod. Donors had newly diagnosed WHO grade 3 or 4 IDH1-mutant astrocytomas with loss of nuclear ATRX. The samples were drawn from NOA16, a multicentre, single-arm, open-label phase I trial in Germany that tested a mutant IDH1 peptide vaccine in humans for the first time. The DNeasy Blood and Tissue Kit was used to extract genomic DNA from EDTA blood for TCRB sequencing. Relative to germline, V is 2 bases shorter and J is 0 bases shorter, with 9 bases between their ends. For CDR1 and CDR2, the germline V gene (reference sequence) lists SGHKS and YYEKEE. Counted from cysteine to phenylalanine, this CDR3 has 14 amino acids. Only the CDR3 portion is preserved as DNA: 42 bases, with reading frame beginning at the first base.

The source was PBMCs, collected from a glioma patient whose treatment included an IDH1 peptide vaccine. This TCR was sampled from a woman between 50 and 59 years old with glioma. The rearranged segments are TRBV5-5 and TRBJ2-7, with an unclear D gene assignment. This receptor has the CDR3 CASSFGPSSYEQYF. The nucleotides read TGTGCCAGCAGCTTCGGGCCGAGCTCCTACGAGCAGTACTTC.